This paragraph covers one TCR beta chain sequence. Its antigen is still unknown. The data belong to a study of shared clonotypes between healthy human individuals. Turning to the study itself: Donors consisted of a couple of women and a few men between 18 and 49. Findings and limits, study-wide: In contrast to clonotypes shared by all four donors, non-shared clonotypes had lower generation probabilities.

Clones were read by immunoSEQ multiplex PCR, and TCRdb kept only the in-frame ones, dropping some. The sample has 400,000 or so clones, roughly 96% seen once. CD45RO+ cells joined CCR7-negative CD45RA+ TemRA cells to form CD8 memory. The receptor's source is a young man in good health. The sequenced sample consisted of memory CD8+ T cells sorted from blood. The sample's subset: CD45RO+ cells pooled with CCR7-negative TemRA cells.

The CDR3 loop reads CATRATGLYNEQFF. The CDR3 coding sequence is TGTGCCACCAGGGCGACAGGACTCTACAATGAGCAGTTCTTC. The chain uses TRBV15 and TRBJ2-1; TRBD1 is a possible D gene (6 bases). The germline CDR1 and CDR2 sequences are LNHNV and YYDKDF (reference sequence). This CDR3 has 14 amino acids. V was clipped by 6 bases and J by 3 bases, with 12 bases between them.